These T cell receptor beta chains were read from a single sample in a study of CDR3 diversity in severe acne. Via MiXCR, TCRdb re-called the PCR reads, giving one row per CDR3 protein. The table shows approximately 79,000 distinct CDR3 sequences, with 45% to 55% occurring only once. Sequencing was performed on blood. These receptors all come from a male donor in good health, serving as a control. The CDR3 runs from the conserved cysteine through the conserved F or W.

>13|TRBV7-9|TRBJ2-5
CASSLLAQETQYF
>12|TRBV12-3/TRBV12-4|TRBJ1-6
CASSPSYSPLHF
>15|TRBV2|TRBJ1-5
CASRFGGTEDQPQHF
>14|TRBV7-9|TRBJ2-7
CASRTGGTGYEQYF
>12|TRBV10-3|TRBJ1-3
CAISGTGNTIYF
>15|TRBV19|TRBJ2-7
CASSIGQGGPNERYF
>17|TRBV15|TRBJ2-7
CATSSAPGGTPSYEQYF
>16|TRBV20-1|TRBJ1-6
CSADVPTGGPSSPLHF
>15|TRBV9|TRBJ2-5
CASSFRTGSTETQYF
>11|TRBV20-1|TRBJ2-7
CSARPYYEQYF
>14|TRBV2|TRBJ2-3
CASSLSRGTDTQYF
>17|TRBV6-2/TRBV6-3|TRBJ1-4
CASRDRGLYSTNEKLFF
>15|TRBV9|TRBJ2-3
CASSPAGGLTHTQYF
>13|TRBV7-8|TRBJ2-7
CASSRRGAYEQYF
>14|TRBV12-3/TRBV12-4|TRBJ2-5
CASSLGTGQETQYF
>15|TRBV7-2|TRBJ2-7
CASSLSAGGSYEQYF
>16|TRBV24-1|TRBJ2-2
CATSGAGQGLTGELSF
>12|TRBV6-5|TRBJ1-6
CASSYTGQTPHF
>14|TRBV27|TRBJ1-4
CASSWDRHGEKLFF
>15|TRBV20-1|TRBJ2-7
CSAKILALSSYEQYF
>19|TRBV10-2|TRBJ2-7
CASSEPPGPQRKYSYEQYF
>14|TRBV2|TRBJ2-2
CASSPQSGTGELFF
>16|TRBV7-9|TRBJ2-6
CASTRAREPGANVLTF
>14|TRBV7-9|TRBJ1-2
CASSLALQGDGYTF
>17|TRBV6-5|TRBJ1-1
CASILFLFLKGNTEAFF
>16|TRBV15|TRBJ1-1
CATSRDRPEIDTEAFF
>14|TRBV5-1|TRBJ2-7
CASRRTGGAYEQYF
>11|TRBV6-6|TRBJ2-2
CASQGAGELFF
>16|TRBV20-1|TRBJ2-7
CSAHGRLAGGSYEQYF
>16|TRBV7-9|TRBJ2-2
CASSLTRTGVNGELFF
>17|TRBV6-5|TRBJ2-3
CASRYFPGTTSTDTQYF
>14|TRBV30|TRBJ1-2
CAWSVRQSNYGYTF
>15|TRBV24-1|TRBJ2-1
CATSLWGGGSNEQFF
>16|TRBV7-8|TRBJ1-4
CASSGTGRATNEKLFF
>12|TRBV10-1|TRBJ1-1
CASSDDRAGAFF
>13|TRBV7-9|TRBJ2-7
CASRPADRPEQYF
>15|TRBV15|TRBJ2-1
CATSGPGQGYNEQFF
>13|TRBV7-2|TRBJ1-5
CTSSVNRDQPQHF
>18|TRBV5-1|TRBJ1-2
CASSHPGQSELPIYGYTF
>16|TRBV29-1|TRBJ2-2
CSPGQGARIRTGELFF
>15|TRBV5-1|TRBJ2-1
CASSFSSGTYNEQFF
>16|TRBV10-3|TRBJ2-7
CAIKGVGAGERYEQYF
>18|TRBV4-2|TRBJ2-2
CASSQDGGGGANTGELFF
>13|TRBV4-1|TRBJ2-7
CASSPRGTYEQYF
>16|TRBV6-2/TRBV6-3|TRBJ2-3
CASSSTSGRGWDTQYF
>14|TRBV6-5|TRBJ1-2
CASSFSGTVYGYTF
>15|TRBV7-4|TRBJ2-7
CASSATGGERDEQYF
>16|TRBV5-1|TRBJ2-2
CASSALGTSTTGELFF
>15|TRBV2|TRBJ2-7
CASRVGQGFSYEQYF
>12|TRBV9|TRBJ2-5
CARPSIGETQYF
>15|TRBV11-1|TRBJ2-3
CASKQRETATDTQYF
>16|TRBV10-3|TRBJ1-3
CAISDAGPYSGNTIYF
>19|TRBV19|TRBJ2-1
CASSRARALAWATSNEQFF
>16|TRBV6-5|TRBJ2-3
CASSPQAAESTDTQYF
>10|TRBV9|TRBJ2-7
CASSVHDQYF
>10|TRBV20-1|TRBJ2-1
CRACSNEQFF
>14|TRBV9|TRBJ2-5
CASSVEREGATQYF
>14|TRBV7-9|TRBJ2-7
CASSLIGTGYEQYF
>14|TRBV2|TRBJ2-2
CASSESGSTGELVF